One sample yielded the 8 T cell receptor beta chains listed below, sequenced in a study of cytomegalovirus exposure and HLA in healthy donors. A multiplex PCR was run with 60 Vbeta primers and 13 Jbeta primers. Some clones are missing from TCRdb's copy, which holds only in-frame ones; the method was immunoSEQ multiplex PCR. Of under 200,000 clones in the sample, around 80% are singletons; the top ten hold less than 2%. Sequenced input: PBMCs. These receptor sequences come from a woman between 18 and 29 years old in good health and CMV-seronegative.

The chain carries TRBV19 and TRBJ1-1; a weak D match, TRBD1 (5 bases). Germline CDR1 and CDR2: LNHDA and SQIVND (reference sequence). The CDR3 has 15 residues. The ends were cut back, 3 bases at V and 1 base at J, with 12 bases in the middle. The CDR3 DNA reads as TGTGCCAGTAGTATCTTCACAACAGGGAACACTGAAGCTTTCTTT. Its translation is CASSIFTTGNTEAFF.

CDR3 in DNA: TGTGCCAGTACCATGACAGTTAACTATGGCTACACCTTC. Amino acids: CASTMTVNYGYTF. The V gene is TRBV19, the J gene TRBJ1-2; D is perhaps TRBD1 (5 bases). Germline V gives CDR1 LNHDA, CDR2 SQIVND (reference sequence). The CDR3 covers 13 residues. V lost 7 bases, J lost 1 base, and 10 bases lay in between.

The chain joins TRBV18 to TRBJ1-3; 7 nucleotides align to TRBD1. This CDR3 has 18 residues. V trimming: 6 bases; J trimming: 4 bases; junction bases outside the gene matches: 18. Per the germline V gene, CDR1 is KGHSH and CDR2 is LQKENI. This chain's CDR3 is CASSLRGLGPSNGNTIYF. The CDR3 coding sequence is TGTGCCAGCTCCTTAAGGGGGCTGGGCCCTTCGAACGGAAACACCATATATTTT.

The genes are TRBV9 and TRBJ1-2, with a weak D call TRBD1 (5 bases). This CDR3 comprises 15 residues. In germline, CDR1 is SGDLS, CDR2 YYNGEE. The germline V and J ends were trimmed by 3 bases and 8 bases, with 20 bases remaining between them. Here the CDR3 DNA reads TGTGCCAGCAGCGGGGGGGACGTACTCCTTAGGGGCTACACCTTC. Translated, it gives CASSGGDVLLRGYTF.

The V and J genes are TRBV4-3 and TRBJ2-1; a weak D match, TRBD2 (5 bases). The germline CDR1 and CDR2 sequences are LGHNA and YSLEER. With 0 bases removed from V and 3 bases from J, the gap between germline ends came to 9 bases. This CDR3 is 15 amino acids long. DNA for the CDR3: TGCGCCAGCAGCCAAGATCAACTAGTCTACAATGAGCAGTTCTTC. Amino acid sequence: CASSQDQLVYNEQFF.

This clone has only one observation. This chain uses TRBV7-2 with TRBJ2-7; 7 bases agree with TRBD1. CDR1 is SGHTA, CDR2 FQGNSA, per germline. The CDR3 has 16 amino acids. The ends lost 8 bases at V and 1 base at J; junction bases unmatched: 14. CDR3 region: CASGSMDRTISYEQYF. CDR3 DNA: TGTGCCAGCGGATCGATGGACAGGACCATTTCCTACGAGCAGTACTTC.

The CDR3 DNA reads as TGTGCCAGCAGCTTCAGCGGGCGGGAGGGGATAGATACGCAGTATTTT. This gives the protein CASSFSGREGIDTQYF. The chain combines TRBV11-2 with TRBJ2-3; the match to TRBD2 covers 9 bases. The CDR3 is 16 residues long. CDR1 is SGHAT and CDR2 is FQNNGV in the germline V gene. The J segment lost 5 bases and the V segment lost 3 bases, leaving 9 bases of the junction unmatched.

This clone appeared a few times. The genes are TRBV5-6 and TRBJ1-1; TRBD1 agrees at 11 bases. Per the germline V gene, CDR1 is SGHDT and CDR2 is YYEEEE. This CDR3 contains 16 residues. V lost 0 bases, J lost 2 bases, and 3 bases stayed unmatched. This CDR3 is CASSLVGTGGNTEAFF. CDR3 in DNA: TGTGCCAGCAGCTTGGTTGGGACAGGGGGTAACACTGAAGCTTTCTTT.